The source of this TCR beta chain is a study of cytomegalovirus exposure and HLA in healthy donors. Study at large: Some 85 million unique TCRs from HLA-typed donors were held in an early data release. Study-wide findings and caveats: Presence/absence results assume similar sequencing depth per donor, which may not hold.

PCR primers comprised 60 Vbeta and 13 Jbeta primers. Methods used by the authors: The count from a later analysis was tens of millions of unique TCR beta chains, about 10 million of them shared. Profiled with immunoSEQ multiplex PCR; TCRdb holds only in-frame clones, not every one. Clone size and the V and J calls come from that table; the DNA yielded D and trimming. The sample has 95,000 to 150,000 clones; 75% to 85% are singletons. The donors gave bone marrow, and they were healthy. CDR1 is GTSNPN and CDR2 is SVGIG in the germline V gene (reference sequence). V was trimmed by 4 bases and J by 5 bases, leaving 11 bases between them. The CDR3 covers 12 residues. This clone was seen only a few times. The antigen remains unidentified.

V and J are TRBV30 and TRBJ1-2; weak D call: TRBD1 (5 bases). The material sequenced was PBMCs. The TCR comes from a man aged 35-49 years in good health and CMV-seronegative. The CDR3 spells CAWTNTGYGYTF. The DNA for the CDR3 is TGTGCCTGGACCAATACAGGATATGGCTACACCTTC.